The clone carrying this T cell receptor (beta chain) came up many times. Antigen unknown. The CDR3 is 14 amino acids. V was cut by 6 bases and J by 8 bases, with 16 bases left in between. Per germline, CDR1 MDHEN and CDR2 SYDVKM. This entry is derived from a study of T cells in Graves' hyperthyroidism and ophthalmopathy. Study outcomes and limitations: Model predictions of ophthalmopathy came a median approximately 6.2 months before onset. Within blood appeared most thyroid clonotypes that had expanded above 0.001.

Amplification of TCR beta CDR3 regions used RNA as the template. The HTBI primer set was used in a first-round RT-PCR of the TCR CDR3. MiXCR was run by TCRdb on the multiplex PCR reads, yielding one entry per CDR3 protein. This table holds 350,000 to 400,000 distinct CDR3 sequences, 18% found once. Diagnoses were made from clinical symptoms, serum measures (thyroxine and TRAb), thyroid ultrasound and orbital computed tomography. This TCR came from a young man with Graves' ophthalmopathy. Sequencing was performed on blood. This rearrangement joins TRBV28 to TRBJ1-4, with D possibly matching TRBD1 (5 bases). CDR3 residues: CASSPRGWGEKLFF. The CDR3 DNA sequence: TGTGCCAGCAGCCCCCGGGGGTGGGGGGAAAAACTGTTTTTT.